This T cell receptor (beta chain) was retrieved from a study of follicular helper T cells after annual influenza vaccination. Study as a whole: For some subjects, blood spans the 2013-2014, 2014-2015 and 2015-2016 annual vaccinations. Study-level findings and limits: ICOS+CD38+ cTfh clonality change tracked circulating plasmablast frequency change.

Measured with immunoSEQ multiplex PCR; TCRdb has only the in-frame clones, and not every one. This sample has 12,000 or so clones, with about 80% found just once. Germline V lookup: CDR1 GTSNPN, CDR2 SVGIG (reference sequence). V was pared by 4 bases and J by 1 base, with 8 bases of the junction left unmatched. The CDR3 totals 16 residues. As concerns this clone: Its antigen is undetermined.

Indicated time point: 2015-2016 season, pre-vaccination. Community-dwelling subjects without influenza vaccination in the prior 6 months were enrolled. The J gene is TRBJ2-2, the V gene TRBV30; 8 bases line up with TRBD2. This clonotype originated in an adult who received the influenza vaccine. The starting material was CXCR5+ CD38- circulating T follicular helper cells from blood, obtained on the day of influenza vaccination. As to subset: circulating Tfh, non-naive CD4+CXCR5+PD-1+ (ICOS+CD38+ or ICOS-CD38-). CDR3 residues: CAWKGASGRNTGELFF. The CDR3 nucleotides are TGTGCCTGGAAAGGGGCCAGCGGGAGGAACACCGGGGAGCTGTTTTTT.